This T cell receptor (beta chain) is drawn from a study of blood T cell repertoires in COVID-19. The table came from immunoSEQ multiplex PCR; TCRdb's copy has only in-frame clones and leaves some out. The sample has about 140,000 clones; about 86% are singletons. The J segment lost 3 bases and the V segment lost 3 bases, leaving 7 bases of the junction unmatched. This CDR3 spans 14 amino acids. The germline V gene encodes CDR1 SQVTM and CDR2 ANQGSEA. The receptor comes from a woman in her sixties with acute or convalescent COVID-19. The chain is built from TRBV29-1 and TRBJ2-7, with 8 nucleotides matching TRBD1. What was sequenced was peripheral blood. DNA of the CDR3: TGCAGCGTTGAGGCCGGGACAGGTGGCTACGAGCAGTACTTC. The encoded protein is CSVEAGTGGYEQYF.